One sample yielded the 26 T cell receptor beta chains listed below, sequenced in a study of T cells in Graves' hyperthyroidism and ophthalmopathy. RNA transcripts were the template for amplifying TCR beta CDR3 regions. HTBI primers were employed in a first-round RT-PCR of the TCR CDR3. MiXCR, applied by TCRdb to the multiplex PCR reads, yields one record per CDR3 protein. The table includes approximately 270,000 distinct CDR3 sequences, approximately 14% detected once. Sequencing was carried out using blood. The receptors here all came from a woman in her forties with Graves' hyperthyroidism that later progressed to Graves' ophthalmopathy.

The table lists this clonotype with many counts. The V and J genes are TRBV18 and TRBJ1-1; TRBD1 is a possible D gene (5 bases). Germline V gene sequence: CDR1 KGHSH, CDR2 LQKENI. CDR3 length equals 13 residues. Deletions cut 3 bases from V and 1 base from J, with 6 bases between. CDR3 coding DNA: TGTGCCAGCTCACCGCAGGGGAACACTGAAGCTTTCTTT. This translates into CASSPQGNTEAFF. The whole variable domain, remainder taken from reference TRBV18 and TRBJ1-1, is NAGVMQNPRHLVRRRGQEARLRCSPMKGHSHVYWYRQLPEEGLKFMVYLQKENIIDESGMPKERFSAEFPKEGPSILRIQQVVRGDSAAYFCASSPQGNTEAFFGQGTRLTVV.

This clonotype was seen a single time. CDR3 nucleotide sequence: TGTGCCAGCACTCACGGGGGGAAGGGTGAAGCTTTCTTT. It translates to CASTHGGKGEAFF. This chain connects TRBV6-2 or TRBV6-3 to TRBJ1-1; D perhaps matches TRBD1 (5 bases). The V gene lost 7 bases and the J gene lost 7 bases, with 16 bases spanning the gap. Germline CDR1 MNHEY, CDR2 SVGEGT. The CDR3 runs 13 residues.

The CDR3 reads CASSPRFVGQETQYF. The CDR3 bases are TGTGCCAGCTCACCACGGTTCGTCGGCCAAGAGACCCAGTACTTC. This chain connects TRBV18 to TRBJ2-5; D unclear. The CDR3 has 15 residues. The V end lost 1 base, the J end lost 1 base, and 10 bases lay between the germline ends. Germline-derived CDR1 and CDR2 are KGHSH and LQKENI.

This clonotype was counted ten times or more. The chain has TRBV27 and TRBJ1-3; D is possibly TRBD1 (6 bases). Germline V gene data show CDR1 as MNHEY and CDR2 as SMNVEV (reference sequence). Trimming took 0 bases from V and 3 from J, leaving 9 bases between them. This CDR3 has 15 residues. The CDR3: CASSLSGGSGNTIYF. The CDR3 DNA reads TGTGCCAGCAGTTTATCAGGGGGTAGTGGAAACACCATATATTTT.

There are many counts of this clonotype. The rearrangement joins TRBV20-1 to TRBJ2-3, with 15 bases aligning to TRBD2. V shed 6 bases and J 3 bases; nucleotides not matched to a gene: 4. Germline V gene lookup returns CDR1 DFQATT and CDR2 SNEGSKA (reference sequence). This CDR3 region has 15 residues. For the CDR3, the DNA is TGCAGTGCAATCGGGACTAGCGGGAGGACAGATACGCAGTATTTT. Its protein product is CSAIGTSGRTDTQYF.

This clonotype was counted many times. V gene TRBV20-1 combines with J gene TRBJ1-6; no clear D gene. This CDR3 has 13 amino acids. V lost 5 bases, J lost 0 bases, and 5 bases lay in between. The germline gives CDR1 DFQATT, CDR2 SNEGSKA (reference sequence). The CDR3 coding sequence is TGCAGTGCTCTGTACTCCTATAATTCACCCCTCCACTTT. Its protein is CSALYSYNSPLHF.

This clonotype was counted at least ten times. The rearrangement uses TRBV24-1 and TRBJ2-1; D is unclear. The V end was cut by 0 bases, the J end by 3 bases, with 11 bases between. Germline V gene sequence: CDR1 KGHDR, CDR2 SFDVKD. This CDR3 comprises 16 residues. The CDR3 spells CATSDLRAPNYNEQFF. DNA for the CDR3: TGTGCCACCAGTGATTTGCGGGCCCCGAACTACAATGAGCAGTTCTTC.

This clonotype was seen at least ten times. The J gene is TRBJ1-4, the V gene TRBV15, with TRBD1 identical over 7 bases. Germline V gives CDR1 LNHNV, CDR2 YYDKDF (reference sequence). CDR3 length: 15 residues. V lost 1 base to trimming and J lost 8 bases; unmatched junction nucleotides: 7. In DNA, the CDR3 is TGTGCCACCAGCAGAGCTGGGACAGCGACCGAAAAACTGTTTTTT. This translates into CATSRAGTATEKLFF.

The chain recombines TRBV28 with TRBJ2-7; the match to TRBD1 covers 8 bases. Germline V gives CDR1 MDHEN, CDR2 SYDVKM. CDR3 size: 14 residues. The ends lost 3 bases at V and 3 bases at J; junction bases unmatched: 4. The CDR3: CASSFRGLLYEQYF. The CDR3, as DNA: TGTGCCAGCAGTTTCAGGGGGCTACTCTACGAGCAGTACTTC.

Many counts were recorded for this clonotype. The chain uses TRBV27 and TRBJ2-1; maybe TRBD2 (7 bases). V gave up 5 bases and J gave up 4 bases, with 18 bases separating them. Germline loops: CDR1 MNHEY, CDR2 SMNVEV (reference sequence). This CDR3 has 16 amino acids. The CDR3 DNA sequence: TGTGCCAGCAGTACCCTGACTAGCAGGGGATACAATGAGCAGTTCTTC. Translating gives CASSTLTSRGYNEQFF.

This clonotype was counted many times. The V gene is TRBV10-3, the J gene TRBJ2-1, with D maybe TRBD1 (5 bases). Between the trimmed V and J ends, which lost 7 bases and 3 bases, there was a span of 10 bases. The CDR3 consists of 13 residues. Germline CDR1 is ENHRY and CDR2 is SYGVKD. DNA for the CDR3: TGTGCCATCAAGCAGGGCGACTACAATGAGCAGTTCTTC. It specifies CAIKQGDYNEQFF.

In its sample, this clonotype was seen many times. The CDR3 sequence: CSVEGLALDGFQFF. The CDR3 coding sequence is TGCAGCGTTGAGGGACTAGCCCTGGACGGGTTCCAGTTCTTC. The chain has TRBV29-1 and TRBJ2-1, with TRBD2 matching over 9 bases. Germline V gene lookup returns CDR1 SQVTM and CDR2 ANQGSEA. The trim removed 3 bases at V and 13 bases at J, leaving 13 bases unmatched. CDR3 size: 14 residues.

There are a few counts of this clonotype. This chain's CDR3 is CSANFVTYNEQFF. The CDR3 DNA follows: TGCAGTGCTAACTTCGTTACCTACAATGAGCAGTTCTTC. V and J are TRBV20-1 and TRBJ2-1; D ambiguous. Germline CDR1 reads DFQATT; CDR2 reads SNEGSKA (reference sequence). The CDR3 totals 13 residues. Trimming cost V 4 bases and J 2 bases, with 9 bases left between them.

This clonotype was counted ten times or more. This chain uses TRBV28 with TRBJ1-2; tentatively, D is TRBD1 (5 bases). CDR1 and CDR2 from the germline V gene are MDHEN and SYDVKM. CDR3 length: 13 residues. Trimming removed 2 bases at V and 6 bases at J, with 10 bases between. The CDR3 DNA is TGTGCCAGCAGTTTAGACAGTGACGATGGCTACACCTTC. Encoded protein: CASSLDSDDGYTF.

This clonotype occurred many times. The CDR3 here is CASIQGATFYSPSTDTQYF. CDR3 DNA sequence: TGTGCCAGCATCCAAGGGGCGACGTTTTATAGCCCTAGCACAGATACGCAGTATTTT. This chain joins TRBV6-1 and TRBJ2-3; maybe TRBD1 (5 bases). The CDR3 has 19 residues. Germline V CDR1 and CDR2: MNHNS, SASEGT. V dropped 7 bases and J dropped 0 bases, with 26 bases sitting between them.

Ten or more counts support this clonotype. This chain connects TRBV28 to TRBJ1-3, with D perhaps TRBD1 (5 bases). Trimming pared 0 bases from V and 4 bases from J, leaving 19 bases between. Germline V gene data show CDR1 as MDHEN and CDR2 as SYDVKM. CDR3 size: 18 residues. The CDR3 DNA sequence: TGTGCCAGCAGTTTATGGTGGGGGGAGGGAGCGGAAGGAAACACCATATATTTT. Translating it yields CASSLWWGEGAEGNTIYF.

This clonotype was recorded many times. This chain joins TRBV20-1 and TRBJ2-2; 7 positions agree with TRBD1. The V gene's germline CDR1 is DFQATT and CDR2 SNEGSKA (reference sequence). J was trimmed by 2 bases and V by 5 bases; bases with no gene match: 2. The CDR3 sequence is 13 residues long. For the CDR3, the DNA is TGCAGTGCTCCAGGGGGTAACACCGGGGAGCTGTTTTTT. Its translation is CSAPGGNTGELFF.

Comment on this clonotype: A much larger clone lies one base from this, so it may be a read error. The chain has TRBV4-1 and TRBJ2-5, with D perhaps being TRBD1 or TRBD2 (5 bases each). Germline V gives CDR1 MGHRA, CDR2 YSYEKL. V lost 5 bases and J lost 5, with 12 bases in between. The CDR3 runs to 13 residues. In DNA, the CDR3 is TGCGCCAGCAGCGGGACCCTGGGGGAGACCCAGTACTTC. It specifies CASSGTLGETQYF.

Concerning this clonotype: A much larger clone sits a single nucleotide away, making a read error possible. The V and J genes are TRBV18 and TRBJ2-7; no firm D call. Germline loops: CDR1 KGHSH, CDR2 LQKENI. The CDR3 is 13 amino acids. The CDR3 loop reads CVSSTVGSYEQYF. DNA of the CDR3: TGTGTCAGCTCGACGGTGGGATCCTACGAGCAGTACTTC.

In its sample, this clonotype was seen many times. This rearrangement joins TRBV20-1 to TRBJ2-1; possibly TRBD2 for D (6 bases). Germline-derived CDR1 and CDR2 are DFQATT and SNEGSKA (reference sequence). CDR3 length: 16 residues. Trimming removed 1 base from V and 1 base from J, with 14 bases in between. In DNA, the CDR3 is TGCAGTGCTAGAGCGGGAGCGGCCGTTTCCTACAATGAGCAGTTCTTC. It yields the protein CSARAGAAVSYNEQFF.

In its sample, this clonotype was seen many times. This rearrangement joins TRBV27 to TRBJ2-7; 10 positions agree with TRBD2. Looked up from germline, CDR1 is MNHEY and CDR2 is SMNVEV (reference sequence). The CDR3 extends over 14 amino acids. V dropped 6 bases and J dropped 5; count of bases not matched to a gene: 7. For the CDR3, the DNA is TGTGCCAGCAGCCCGGGACTAGCGTTCCACGAGCAGTACTTC. This gives the protein CASSPGLAFHEQYF.

In the case of this clonotype: The junction does not match germline at one end; this may be a read error. CDR3 DNA sequence: TGTGCCAACAGCCCTGGGGACAGGTTTCACACTGAATCTTTCTTT. Translated, it gives CANSPGDRFHTESFF. The chain couples TRBV28 to TRBJ1-1, with 8 bases that match TRBD1. This CDR3 is 15 amino acids long. Germline-derived CDR1 and CDR2 are MDHEN and SYDVKM.

The chain recombines TRBV6-5 with TRBJ2-1; tentatively, D is TRBD2 (5 bases). V was pared by 4 bases and J by 4 bases, with 32 bases between. CDR1 and CDR2 (germline): MNHEY, SVGAGI. The CDR3 length is 21 residues. CDR3 DNA sequence: TGTGCCAGCAGTTGGGGTTGGGTTGAGAGGGCCGATGGTTTGCGGTACAATGAGCAGTTCTTC. It specifies CASSWGWVERADGLRYNEQFF.

The CDR3 region has the DNA TGTGCCAGCAGTGAAGTGAGGGCTGGGGCCAACGTCCTGACTTTC. It translates to CASSEVRAGANVLTF. The chain joins TRBV6-1 to TRBJ2-6; a weak D match, TRBD2 (5 bases). The CDR3 is 15 amino acids. V gave up 1 base and J gave up 2 bases, with 6 bases separating them. The V gene's germline CDR1 is MNHNS and CDR2 SASEGT.

The table lists this clonotype with a few counts. The gene calls are TRBV4-2 and TRBJ2-1; a possible D gene is TRBD2 (6 bases). Germline CDR1 and CDR2: LGHNA and YNFKEQ. V was cut by 0 bases and J by 0 bases, with 12 bases left in between. The CDR3 sequence is 17 residues long. CDR3 bases: TGTGCCAGCAGCCAAGAAGGTCGGGGGAGCTCCTACAATGAGCAGTTCTTC. This gives the protein CASSQEGRGSSYNEQFF.

This clonotype was counted ten times or more. V and J are TRBV27 and TRBJ2-5, with 8 nucleotides matching TRBD2. The ends lost 5 bases at V and 2 bases at J; junction bases unmatched: 7. This CDR3 comprises 15 residues. Germline V lookup: CDR1 MNHEY, CDR2 SMNVEV (reference sequence). As DNA, the CDR3 is TGTGCCAGCAGTAAGATAGCGGGGCTACAAGAGACCCAGTACTTC. Translating gives CASSKIAGLQETQYF.